Below are 23 T cell receptor beta chains sequenced from a single sample in a study of blood T cell repertoires in COVID-19. Measured with immunoSEQ multiplex PCR; TCRdb has only the in-frame clones, and not every one. The repertoire consists of about 120,000 clones, with roughly 79% occurring once and the leading ten covering roughly 2%. Sequencing used peripheral blood. All receptors derive from a man aged 65 to 85 with acute or convalescent COVID-19.

This clone was detected only a few times. The chain carries TRBV3-1 (or the pseudogene TRBV3-2) and TRBJ2-7, with D tentatively TRBD1 (6 bases). Trimming removed 1 base at V and 6 bases at J, with 16 bases between. The germline V gene has CDR1 LGHDT and CDR2 YNNKEL (reference sequence). The CDR3 has 15 amino acids. The CDR3 DNA reads TGTGCCAGCAGCCAAGTCTGGCAGGGGCGTATCGAGCAGTACTTC. Translated, it gives CASSQVWQGRIEQYF.

This clone showed up just once. This chain uses TRBV6-5 with TRBJ2-3; the match to TRBD2 covers 10 bases. Per germline, CDR1 MNHEY and CDR2 SVGAGI. The CDR3 is made up of 15 amino acids. Trimming cost V 6 bases and J 5 bases; bases outside gene matches: 8. The CDR3, as DNA: TGTGCCAGCAGACAACTAGCGGGGCCGGGAGATACGCAGTATTTT. It is translated as CASRQLAGPGDTQYF.

The chain has TRBV5-6 and TRBJ2-7; perhaps TRBD1 as D (6 bases). V was clipped by 3 bases and J by 3 bases, with 10 bases between them. Germline CDR1 reads SGHDT; CDR2 reads YYEEEE. This CDR3 comprises 13 residues. CDR3 in amino acids: CASSWDTGYEQYF. CDR3 nucleotides: TGTGCCAGCAGCTGGGACACCGGCTACGAGCAGTACTTC.

This chain joins TRBV11-1 and TRBJ2-1; 8 bases are shared with TRBD2. After removal of 5 bases from V and 6 bases from J, the junction contained 9 bases not matched to a gene. Germline V gene data show CDR1 as SGHAT and CDR2 as FQDESV (reference sequence). This CDR3 spans 15 amino acids. The CDR3 spells CASSHLRGGTNEQFF. The CDR3, as DNA: TGTGCCAGCAGCCACCTTCGCGGGGGGACCAATGAGCAGTTCTTC. Complete variable domain (other parts from reference TRBV11-1 and TRBJ2-1): EAEVAQSPRYKITEKSQAVAFWCDPISGHATLYWYRQILGQGPELLVQFQDESVVDDSQLPKDRFSAERLKGVDSTLKIQPAELGDSAMYLCASSHLRGGTNEQFFGPGTRLTVL.

The chain employs TRBV7-9 and TRBJ2-1; 10 bases are a match to TRBD2. CDR1 is SEHNR, CDR2 FQNEAQ, per germline (reference sequence). The CDR3 spans 13 residues. Trimming at V came to 5 bases and at J to 9 bases, leaving 4 bases not matched to a gene. CDR3 region: CASSKGTSAEQFF. The CDR3 bases are TGTGCCAGCAGCAAAGGGACTAGCGCTGAGCAGTTCTTC.

The chain uses TRBV6-5 and TRBJ1-1, with D hard to call. The CDR3 spans 13 residues. Trimming removed 1 base at V and 4 bases at J, with 7 bases between. Germline-derived CDR1 and CDR2 are MNHEY and SVGAGI. The CDR3 DNA follows: TGTGCCAGCAGTTACTACCGAGGCACTGAAGCTTTCTTT. This translates into CASSYYRGTEAFF.

This chain links TRBV15 with TRBJ1-1, with 9 bases matching TRBD1. CDR3 size: 14 residues. V shed 0 bases and J 7 bases; nucleotides not matched to a gene: 3. The germline CDR1 and CDR2 sequences are LNHNV and YYDKDF (reference sequence). This CDR3 is CATSRDRQGGEAFF. CDR3 bases: TGTGCCACCAGCAGAGACAGACAGGGGGGTGAAGCTTTCTTT.

This chain connects TRBV30 to TRBJ1-1; 9 positions match TRBD1. J gave up 4 bases and V 5 bases, and 2 bases lay outside the gene matches. This CDR3 region has 12 residues. Germline V gives CDR1 GTSNPN, CDR2 SVGIG (reference sequence). The CDR3 region is CAWGTGRTEAFF. DNA of the CDR3: TGTGCCTGGGGGACAGGGCGCACTGAAGCTTTCTTT.

This chain connects TRBV9 to TRBJ1-1, with D tentatively TRBD1 (6 bases). The germline V gene encodes CDR1 SGDLS and CDR2 YYNGEE. The CDR3 sequence is 16 residues long. Deletions cut 0 bases from V and 3 bases from J, with 15 bases between. For the CDR3, the DNA is TGTGCCAGCAGCGTAGCATTGGGGGCCGCGGACACTGAAGCTTTCTTT. Amino acid sequence: CASSVALGAADTEAFF. Supplemented by reference TRBV9 and TRBJ1-1, the full variable domain reads DSGVTQTPKHLITATGQRVTLRCSPRSGDLSVYWYQQSLDQGLQFLIQYYNGEERAKGNILERFSAQQFPDLHSELNLSSLELGDSALYFCASSVALGAADTEAFFGQGTRLTVV.

This chain joins TRBV9 and TRBJ1-2; 12 bases map to TRBD1. The CDR3 sequence is 16 residues long. CDR1 and CDR2 (germline): SGDLS, YYNGEE. Trimming at V came to 3 bases and at J to 5 bases, leaving 8 bases not matched to a gene. The CDR3 region is CASSAPGTGGAYGYTF. The CDR3, as DNA: TGTGCCAGCAGCGCCCCCGGGACAGGGGGCGCGTATGGCTACACCTTC.

This chain joins TRBV30 and TRBJ1-5, with a possible D match to TRBD1 (6 bases). The CDR3 runs to 15 residues. The V end lost 0 bases, the J end lost 6 bases, and 15 bases lay between the germline ends. Germline CDR1 is GTSNPN and CDR2 is SVGIG (reference sequence). CDR3 sequence reads: CAWSVRTGGGQPQHF. Written as DNA, the CDR3 is TGTGCCTGGAGTGTAAGGACGGGGGGCGGTCAGCCCCAGCATTTT. The full variable domain, rest sourced from reference TRBV30 and TRBJ1-5, is SQTIHQWPATLVQPVGSPLSLECTVEGTSNPNLYWYRQAAGRGLQLLFYSVGIGQISSEVPQNLSASRPQDRQFILSSKKLLLSDSGFYLCAWSVRTGGGQPQHFGDGTRLSIL.

V and J are TRBV27 and TRBJ2-3; D is perhaps TRBD2 (6 bases). The ends were cut back, 5 bases at V and 1 base at J, with 16 bases in the middle. Germline loops: CDR1 MNHEY, CDR2 SMNVEV (reference sequence). The CDR3 sequence is 16 residues long. CDR3 sequence reads: CASSTATLAGTDTQYF. CDR3 in DNA: TGTGCCAGCAGTACCGCGACACTAGCAGGCACAGATACGCAGTATTTT.

V is TRBV5-1 and J is TRBJ2-7, with 9 bases aligning to TRBD2. V was clipped by 2 bases and J by 6 bases; unmatched bases: 12. CDR1 is SGHRS, CDR2 YFSETQ, per germline. CDR3 length: 16 amino acids. The CDR3 DNA reads as TGCGCCAGCAGCTTCGGCGGGGGGGATTTCATTTCCGAGCAGTACTTC. This codes for CASSFGGGDFISEQYF. The variable domain in full, with the rest retrieved from reference TRBV5-1 and TRBJ2-7, is KAGVTQTPRYLIKTRGQQVTLSCSPISGHRSVSWYQQTPGQGLQFLFEYFSETQRNKGNFPGRFSGRQFSNSRSEMNVSTLELGDSALYLCASSFGGGDFISEQYFGPGTRLTVT.

This sequence joins TRBV4-3 and TRBJ1-1, with a tentative D call TRBD1 (5 bases). The CDR3 covers 15 residues. V lost 0 bases and J 4 bases, leaving 12 bases between the germline ends. CDR1 and CDR2 from the germline V gene are LGHNA and YSLEER. CDR3 region: CASSQEILGGTEAFF. CDR3 DNA: TGCGCCAGCAGCCAAGAGATCTTGGGGGGCACTGAAGCTTTCTTT.

The CDR3 sequence: CASSGYREGMNTEAFF. The CDR3 coding sequence is TGTGCCAGCAGCGGATACAGGGAAGGCATGAACACTGAAGCTTTCTTT. J is TRBJ1-1 and V is TRBV14; tentatively, D is TRBD1 (6 bases). Trimming stripped 5 bases from V and 0 bases from J, with 16 bases between. The CDR3 consists of 16 residues. Germline CDR1 SGHDN, CDR2 FVKESK. Drawing the rest from reference TRBV14 and TRBJ1-1, the complete variable domain is EAGVTQFPSHSVIEKGQTVTLRCDPISGHDNLYWYRRVMGKEIKFLLHFVKESKQDESGMPNNRFLAERTGGTYSTLKVQPAELEDSGVYFCASSGYREGMNTEAFFGQGTRLTVV.

CDR3 DNA: TGTGCCAGCAGCTCCAACCGACTTGGGGAGACCCAGTACTTC. This translates into CASSSNRLGETQYF. The rearrangement links TRBV7-2 to TRBJ2-5; D remains unclear. Germline V gene data show CDR1 as SGHTA and CDR2 as FQGNSA. The CDR3 consists of 14 residues. Trimming cost V 4 bases and J 5 bases, with 14 bases left between them.

This rearrangement joins TRBV18 to TRBJ1-1, with D maybe TRBD1 (6 bases). The CDR3 has 12 amino acids. Trimming pared 4 bases from V and 8 bases from J, leaving 11 bases between. CDR1 and CDR2 (germline): KGHSH, LQKENI. The CDR3 loop is CASSLTRGEAFF. The CDR3 bases are TGTGCCAGCTCACTGACCAGGGGAGAAGCTTTCTTT.

The chain uses TRBV6-5 and TRBJ1-3; D uncertain. The germline V gene encodes CDR1 MNHEY and CDR2 SVGAGI. V lost 3 bases to trimming and J lost 0 bases, with 9 bases between them. This CDR3 comprises 15 residues. The CDR3 nucleotides are TGTGCCAGCAGTTATCACGGTAGCTCTGGAAACACCATATATTTT. Protein: CASSYHGSSGNTIYF.

The rearrangement joins TRBV7-9 to TRBJ2-7; the D gene is possibly TRBD1 (5 bases). There are 14 residues in the CDR3. With 6 bases removed from V and 2 bases from J, the gap between germline ends came to 14 bases. Germline CDR1 and CDR2: SEHNR and FQNEAQ (reference sequence). In nucleotides, the CDR3 is TGTGCCAGCAGAAAACCGGCAGGGCCCTACGAGCAGTACTTC. This sequence encodes CASRKPAGPYEQYF. The whole variable domain, filled in from reference TRBV7-9 and TRBJ2-7, reads DTGVSQNPRHKITKRGQNVTFRCDPISEHNRLYWYRQTLGQGPEFLTYFQNEAQLEKSRLLSDRFSAERPKGSFSTLEIQRTEQGDSAMYLCASRKPAGPYEQYFGPGTRLTVT.

The rearrangement uses TRBV12-5 and TRBJ1-1; D is uncertain. Trimming shortened V by 1 base and J by 2 bases, and 5 bases separated the two germline ends. This CDR3 region has 13 residues. Per germline, CDR1 LGHNT and CDR2 FRNRAP. The CDR3 protein is CASGLGQNTEAFF. In DNA, the CDR3 is TGTGCTAGTGGTTTGGGACAAAACACTGAAGCTTTCTTT.

Note on this clone: The sample contains more than one DNA sequence encoding this CDR3. V usage is TRBV7-2 and J usage is TRBJ2-1; 11 bases align to TRBD2. The CDR3 runs 15 residues. Germline V gene data show CDR1 as SGHTA and CDR2 as FQGNSA. V shed 5 bases and J 13 bases; nucleotides not matched to a gene: 13. CDR3: CASSKYSGGAGGQFF. The CDR3 DNA reads TGTGCCAGCAGCAAATATAGCGGGGGGGCGGGGGGTCAGTTCTTC.

The chain joins TRBV7-2 to TRBJ2-2, with TRBD2 identical over 9 bases. J lost 5 bases, V lost 3 bases, and 7 bases had no gene match. The CDR3 has 16 amino acids. Germline V gives CDR1 SGHTA, CDR2 FQGNSA. The CDR3 loop is CASSLARGGLTGELFF. CDR3 bases: TGTGCCAGCAGCTTGGCGCGGGGGGGCCTTACCGGGGAGCTGTTTTTT.

The V and J genes are TRBV6-6 and TRBJ2-1, with TRBD1 as a possible D gene (7 bases). The V and J ends lost 5 bases and 7 bases respectively, with 15 bases between them. Germline-derived CDR1 and CDR2 are MNHNY and SVGAGI (reference sequence). The CDR3 sequence is 14 residues long. CDR3 coding DNA: TGTGCCAGCAGTACCGTATCAGGGGGGAATGAGCAGTTCTTC. Its translation: CASSTVSGGNEQFF.